This T cell receptor (beta chain) was documented in a study of shared clonotypes between healthy human individuals. Whole-study findings and limits: Generation probabilities of non-shared clonotypes were lower (relative to those shared by all four donors).

Some clones are missing from TCRdb's copy, which holds only in-frame ones; the method was immunoSEQ multiplex PCR. This sample has about 1.4 million clones, with over 95% found just once. Looked up from germline, CDR1 is MNHEY and CDR2 is SVGAGI. V lost 2 bases to trimming and J lost 0 bases, with 7 bases between them. This CDR3 region has 15 residues. To note about this clone: Its target is not known.

The chain is built from TRBV6-5 and TRBJ1-4; D perhaps matches TRBD1 (6 bases). The receptor was derived from a man aged 30 to 45 in good health. Material for sequencing was naive CD4+ T cells sorted from blood. The subset: CD45RA+ positively selected. The CDR3 bases are TGTGCCAGCAGTTACAACAGGGCAACTAATGAAAAACTGTTTTTT. Its translation: CASSYNRATNEKLFF.